Below are 26 T cell receptor beta chains sequenced from a single sample in a study of CD8+CD57+ T cells in acquired aplastic anemia. Sequenced patients had shown CD8+CD57+ cell expansion by flow cytometry. It was genomic DNA that served as the template for profiling TCR beta VDJ and CDR3. TCRdb re-derived calls from the reads in MiXCR, one entry per CDR3 protein. The table includes 95,000 to 150,000 distinct CDR3 sequences, approximately 61% detected once. Specimen: sorted CD4+, CD8+, or CD8+CD57+ T cells (not recorded which) from PBMCs. Receptors were obtained from a human donor with aplastic anemia.

The genes are TRBV6-2 or TRBV6-3 and TRBJ1-5; D remains unclear. The germline V and J ends were trimmed by 6 bases and 0 bases, with 3 bases remaining between them. This CDR3 contains 12 residues. The germline CDR1 and CDR2 sequences are MNHEY and SVGEGT. The CDR3 here is CASRSSNQPQHF. As DNA, the CDR3 is TGTGCCAGCAGAAGTAGCAATCAGCCCCAGCATTTT.

The rearrangement uses TRBV2 and TRBJ1-5; D is undetermined. The germline CDR1 and CDR2 sequences are SNHLY and FYNNEI. The V and J ends lost 5 bases and 3 bases respectively, with 11 bases between them. The CDR3 consists of 14 residues. CDR3 bases: TGTGCCAGCAGTTCTGGACGGAACAATCAGCCCCAGCATTTT. As protein: CASSSGRNNQPQHF.

The chain uses TRBV7-2 and TRBJ2-2; D is undetermined. The CDR3 length is 11 residues. Trimming left V 6 bases short and J 9 bases short, with 8 bases between. Germline V gene lookup returns CDR1 SGHTA and CDR2 FQGNSA. CDR3 sequence reads: CASSFVRELFF. In nucleotides, the CDR3 is TGTGCCAGCAGTTTTGTCAGGGAGCTGTTTTTT.

This clonotype was seen ten or more times. The chain combines TRBV25-1 with TRBJ2-5, with TRBD1 as a possible D gene (6 bases). This CDR3 is 16 amino acids long. Trimming left V 1 base short and J 0 bases short, with 12 bases between. CDR1 and CDR2 (germline): MGHDK, SYGVNS. Here the CDR3 reads CASSELGGRDQETQYF. CDR3 sequence (DNA): TGTGCCAGCAGTGAATTAGGGGGAAGGGACCAAGAGACCCAGTACTTC.

With respect to this clonotype: Because the CDR3 is missing its conserved closing phenylalanine or tryptophan, this is likely a read error. The chain is built from TRBV5-4 and TRBJ2-7, with 7 bases fitting TRBD1. This CDR3 region has 14 residues. From germline, CDR1 is SGHNT and CDR2 YYREEE (reference sequence). The CDR3 here is CASSLGQSSYEQYL. The CDR3, as DNA: TGCGCCAGCAGCTTGGGACAGTCATCCTACGAGCAGTACCTC.

CDR3 amino acids: CSVGRGDGNQPQHF. CDR3 DNA sequence: TGCAGCGTTGGTAGGGGTGATGGCAATCAGCCCCAGCATTTT. The chain has TRBV29-1 and TRBJ1-5; a possible D gene is TRBD1 (5 bases). The CDR3 is made up of 14 amino acids. V was clipped by 4 bases and J by 2 bases, with 12 bases between them. Germline V gene data show CDR1 as SQVTM and CDR2 as ANQGSEA.

The V gene is TRBV5-1, the J gene TRBJ1-6; no reliable D call. Germline values: CDR1 SGHRS, CDR2 YFSETQ. The V gene lost 7 bases and the J gene lost 8 bases, with 22 bases spanning the gap. This CDR3 is built from 16 residues. CDR3 bases: TGCGCCAGCTCACTCGCCACGGGCAGCCAAGATTCACCCCTCCACTTT. Protein product: CASSLATGSQDSPLHF. The whole variable domain, filled in from reference TRBV5-1 and TRBJ1-6, reads KAGVTQTPRYLIKTRGQQVTLSCSPISGHRSVSWYQQTPGQGLQFLFEYFSETQRNKGNFPGRFSGRQFSNSRSEMNVSTLELGDSALYLCASSLATGSQDSPLHFGNGTRLTVT.

The genes are TRBV7-6 and TRBJ1-1, with D perhaps TRBD1 (5 bases). There are 14 residues in the CDR3. Germline CDR1 SGHVS, CDR2 FNYEAQ. Trimming pared 1 base from V and 4 bases from J, leaving 10 bases between. The CDR3 region has the DNA TGTGCCAGCAGCTTAGTATTGCAGGGCACTGAAGCTTTCTTT. Protein: CASSLVLQGTEAFF.

The chain uses TRBV2 and TRBJ1-2, with D uncertain. Germline V CDR1 and CDR2: SNHLY, FYNNEI. Trimming left V 6 bases short and J 4 bases short, with 9 bases between. The CDR3 is made up of 12 amino acids. For the CDR3, the DNA is TGTGCCAGCAGCTTCACCCCCTATGGCTACACCTTC. Its protein is CASSFTPYGYTF.

The chain couples TRBV6-1 to TRBJ2-7; 9 bases agree with TRBD2. Per the germline V gene, CDR1 is MNHNS and CDR2 is SASEGT. With 8 bases clipped from V and 1 base from J, the junction kept 3 bases outside the gene matches. The CDR3 covers 13 residues. The CDR3 sequence is CASRGLASYEQYF. The CDR3 DNA is TGTGCCAGCCGTGGACTAGCGTCCTACGAGCAGTACTTC.

This clonotype was counted many times. The chain uses TRBV29-1 and TRBJ2-3; 8 bases match TRBD2. Germline CDR1 and CDR2: SQVTM and ANQGSEA. The junction had 6 bases not matched to a gene; V was cut back by 2 bases and J by 2 bases. This CDR3 has 15 amino acids. This CDR3 reads CSVERGGGLTDTQYF. In DNA, the CDR3 is TGCAGCGTTGAACGGGGCGGGGGGCTCACAGATACGCAGTATTTT.

This clonotype was recorded many times. The chain's CDR3 is CASQQNTEAFF. CDR3 coding DNA: TGTGCCAGTCAGCAGAACACTGAAGCTTTCTTT. This chain connects TRBV19 to TRBJ1-1; D gene unclear. Germline V gives CDR1 LNHDA, CDR2 SQIVND (reference sequence). V gave up 8 bases and J gave up 1 base, with 5 bases separating them. The CDR3 totals 11 residues.

Ten or more counts support this clonotype. The chain combines TRBV7-2 with TRBJ1-3; perhaps TRBD1 as D (6 bases). The V gene lost 1 base and the J gene lost 3 bases, with 16 bases spanning the gap. The CDR3 spans 17 residues. CDR1 SGHTA and CDR2 FQGNSA come from the germline V gene. CDR3: CASSLVPGGKVGNTIYF. As DNA, the CDR3 is TGTGCCAGCAGCTTAGTTCCGGGGGGCAAGGTTGGAAACACCATATATTTT. The full variable domain, in which reference TRBV7-2 and TRBJ1-3 provide the parts outside the CDR3, is GAGVSQSPSNKVTEKGKDVELRCDPISGHTALYWYRQSLGQGLEFLIYFQGNSAPDKSGLPSDRFSAERTGGSVSTLTIQRTQQEDSAVYLCASSLVPGGKVGNTIYFGEGSWLTVV.

The genes are TRBV12-3 or TRBV12-4 and TRBJ1-2; a possible D gene is TRBD1 (5 bases). The CDR3 has 13 amino acids. V shed 6 bases and J shed 8 bases, with 16 bases lying between them. CDR3 amino acids: CASSRGTAMGYTF. The CDR3 DNA sequence: TGTGCCAGCAGCCGCGGGACGGCCATGGGCTACACCTTC.

The sample holds many counts of this clonotype. The CDR3 protein is CASSAGFIQFF. CDR3 DNA sequence: TGTGCCAGCAGTGCGGGATTTATCCAGTTCTTC. The chain couples TRBV6-4 to TRBJ2-1; a weak D match, TRBD2 (5 bases). The V end was cut by 4 bases, the J end by 13 bases, with 11 bases between. Per the germline V gene, CDR1 is MRHNA and CDR2 is SNTAGT. The CDR3 is 11 amino acids.

This clonotype came up once. The chain links TRBV20-1 to TRBJ2-7; D possibly uses TRBD1 or TRBD2 (5 bases each). Germline assignment: CDR1 DFQATT and CDR2 SNEGSKA (reference sequence). The CDR3 covers 15 residues. V lost 0 bases, J lost 4 bases, and 16 bases lay in between. The CDR3 sequence is CSARDPGRSAYEQYF. The CDR3 DNA reads as TGCAGTGCTAGAGATCCGGGGCGCAGTGCGTACGAGCAGTACTTC.

This chain uses TRBV9 with TRBJ1-5; 8 bases fit TRBD1. The CDR3 contains 14 residues. CDR1 and CDR2 (germline): SGDLS, YYNGEE. Germline trimming cut 3 bases from V and 7 bases from J; bases unmatched to any gene: 6. The CDR3 DNA is TGTGCCAGCAGCGGCATGGACAGGGTACAGCCCCAGCATTTT. This gives the protein CASSGMDRVQPQHF.

The gene calls are TRBV19 and TRBJ2-7; weak D call: TRBD2 (5 bases). The CDR3 runs to 13 residues. V was clipped by 3 bases and J by 3 bases, with 9 bases between them. Germline V gene data show CDR1 as LNHDA and CDR2 as SQIVND (reference sequence). The CDR3 spells CASSIATSYEQYF. The CDR3 bases are TGTGCCAGTAGTATCGCCACTAGCTACGAGCAGTACTTC.

V and J are TRBV20-1 and TRBJ2-1; 9 positions match TRBD2. Per the germline V gene, CDR1 is DFQATT and CDR2 is SNEGSKA (reference sequence). V dropped 1 base and J dropped 0; count of bases not matched to a gene: 1. The CDR3 is 15 amino acids. The CDR3 here is CSARGGGASYNEQFF. The CDR3 DNA reads TGCAGTGCTAGAGGCGGGGGGGCCTCCTACAATGAGCAGTTCTTC.

This clonotype was counted at least ten times. The chain has TRBV7-2 and TRBJ1-2; D perhaps matches TRBD1 (5 bases). CDR3 length: 15 residues. The germline V gene has CDR1 SGHTA and CDR2 FQGNSA. V was cut by 5 bases and J by 0 bases, with 13 bases left in between. The CDR3 spells CASSLAGAPNYGYTF. The CDR3 DNA follows: TGTGCCAGCAGCCTCGCCGGGGCCCCTAACTATGGCTACACCTTC. Using reference TRBV7-2 and TRBJ1-2 for the parts outside the CDR3, the full variable domain is GAGVSQSPSNKVTEKGKDVELRCDPISGHTALYWYRQSLGQGLEFLIYFQGNSAPDKSGLPSDRFSAERTGGSVSTLTIQRTQQEDSAVYLCASSLAGAPNYGYTFGSGTRLTVV.

J is TRBJ2-5 and V is TRBV2; 12 bases are shared with TRBD2. The CDR3 has 14 residues. Germline V lookup: CDR1 SNHLY, CDR2 FYNNEI. After removal of 7 bases from V and 1 base from J, the junction contained 1 base not matched to a gene. CDR3 loop: CASILAGGQETQYF. In nucleotides, the CDR3 is TGTGCCAGCATACTAGCGGGGGGCCAAGAGACCCAGTACTTC.

Note on this clonotype: Here the CDR3 omits its conserved ending phenylalanine or tryptophan, so a read error is the likely source. Because the CDR3's place on the DNA is in doubt, the DNA is left out and the CDR3 is given as listed by TCRdb. The V and J genes are TRBV11-2 and TRBJ2-2; the table's D call TRBD2 went unverified against the DNA. Including both end residues, the CDR3 is 10 amino acids long. From germline, CDR1 is SGHAT and CDR2 FQNNGV. CDR3: CASSPGAGGP.

This clonotype was seen once. This chain joins TRBV6-4 and TRBJ2-1; D is perhaps TRBD2 (5 bases). The CDR3 totals 11 residues. The V end lost 2 bases, the J end lost 14 bases, and 10 bases lay between the germline ends. Germline V CDR1 and CDR2: MRHNA, SNTAGT. The CDR3 DNA is TGTGCCAGCAGTGACAGGGTCGGGAAGTTCTTC. Translating gives CASSDRVGKFF.

This chain connects TRBV6-2 or TRBV6-3 to TRBJ2-7; 7 bases are a match to TRBD1. J was trimmed by 5 bases and V by 5 bases; bases with no gene match: 9. Germline values: CDR1 MNHEY, CDR2 SVGEGT. The CDR3 covers 14 residues. DNA of the CDR3: TGTGCCAGCAGTGCGACAGGGCGAGGCAACGAGCAGTACTTC. It translates to CASSATGRGNEQYF.

The chain joins TRBV25-1 to TRBJ2-1; TRBD2 agrees at 7 bases. V gave up 4 bases and J gave up 3 bases; unmatched junction bases: 9. This CDR3 comprises 16 residues. Per the germline V gene, CDR1 is MGHDK and CDR2 is SYGVNS. The CDR3 sequence: CASSALTSGDYNEQFF. As DNA, the CDR3 is TGTGCCAGCAGTGCCCTGACAAGCGGGGACTACAATGAGCAGTTCTTC.

The chain uses TRBV9 and TRBJ2-5; tentatively, D is TRBD2 (5 bases). V dropped 0 bases and J dropped 4 bases, with 7 bases sitting between them. The CDR3 spans 13 residues. The germline V gene has CDR1 SGDLS and CDR2 YYNGEE. The CDR3 sequence: CASSVDAGETQYF. The CDR3, as DNA: TGTGCCAGCAGCGTAGACGCGGGAGAGACCCAGTACTTC.